The table lists the clone carrying this T cell receptor (beta chain) with a count of one. Other DNA sequences in the same sample also yield this CDR3. This sample was included in a study of blood T cell repertoires in COVID-19. Background on the study: Nucleic acid was either cDNA or gDNA, and it came from T cells, B-cell-depleted T cells, or PBMCs.

The length of the CDR3 is 15 residues. Germline CDR1 SGHRS, CDR2 YFSETQ. With V trimmed by 0 bases and J by 4 bases, 1 base remained unmatched. Sequencing was performed with immunoSEQ multiplex PCR; in TCRdb, only in-frame clones are kept and a portion is missing. The sample contains about 140,000 clones, 88% of which appear only once. Specimen: peripheral blood. The source is a man in his 70s with acute or convalescent COVID-19. This rearrangement joins TRBV5-1 to TRBJ2-1; TRBD2 aligns across 10 bases. This chain's CDR3 is CASSLGTSGYNEQFF. Here the CDR3 DNA reads TGCGCCAGCAGCTTGGGGACTAGCGGATACAATGAGCAGTTCTTC.